Shown below are 29 T cell receptor beta chains from a single sample sequenced in a study of T cell repertoires in cytomegalovirus infection. In TCRdb, the reads were re-called with MiXCR into one record per CDR3 protein. This sample yields roughly 920,000 distinct CDR3 sequences, of which approximately 33% are seen a single time; roughly 13% belongs to the top ten. Which antigens these TCRs recognize remains unknown. The sequencing used cultured CD8+ T cells from PBMCs, collected from culture after CMV antigen stimulation. Receptors originate from a human donor in good health (CMV status not recorded). Some clones in this sample may be carry-over from other donors' samples.

This clonotype has a handful of counts. This chain's CDR3 is CASGLQTGVAPTGANVLTF. CDR3 DNA: TGTGCTAGTGGTTTGCAAACAGGGGTGGCTCCCACTGGGGCCAACGTCCTGACTTTC. This chain joins TRBV12-5 and TRBJ2-6; 7 nucleotides agree with TRBD1. Trimming took 2 bases from V and 2 from J; bases not matched to a gene: 12. The CDR3 has 19 residues. From germline, CDR1 is LGHNT and CDR2 FRNRAP.

Many counts were recorded for this clonotype. The chain couples TRBV6-6 to TRBJ2-1; D is undetermined. Germline V gene lookup returns CDR1 MNHNY and CDR2 SVGAGI (reference sequence). This CDR3 comprises 15 residues. V lost 6 bases, J lost 4 bases, and 16 bases lay in between. DNA of the CDR3: TGTGCCAGCAGGTTTTGGCCTACATATTACAATGAGCAGTTCTTC. Its translation is CASRFWPTYYNEQFF.

The CDR3 protein is CASSWTGFAANEKLFF. The CDR3 DNA reads TGTGCCAGCAGTTGGACGGGTTTTGCGGCTAATGAAAAACTGTTTTTT. This rearrangement joins TRBV6-1 to TRBJ1-4, with D hard to call. Germline CDR1 and CDR2: MNHNS and SASEGT. Trimming pared 5 bases from V and 3 bases from J, leaving 16 bases between. The CDR3 is 16 amino acids.

This clonotype was counted only a few times. The genes are TRBV7-9 and TRBJ2-3; 10 bases agree with TRBD1. V gave up 5 bases and J gave up 2 bases; unmatched junction bases: 7. Germline V gene sequence: CDR1 SEHNR, CDR2 FQNEAQ (reference sequence). The CDR3 sequence is 16 residues long. CDR3 coding DNA: TGTGCCAGCAGCCCCCGGACAGGGGGAACCACAGATACGCAGTATTTT. Protein product: CASSPRTGGTTDTQYF.

The chain couples TRBV5-5 to TRBJ2-2; D may be TRBD2 (5 bases). Trimming stripped 3 bases from V and 6 bases from J, with 12 bases between. This CDR3 is built from 14 residues. Germline V gives CDR1 SGHKS, CDR2 YYEKEE (reference sequence). CDR3 loop: CASSYWTPPGELFF. Here the CDR3 DNA reads TGTGCCAGCAGCTACTGGACTCCTCCCGGGGAGCTGTTTTTT.

The chain recombines TRBV7-4 with TRBJ2-3, with 11 positions matching TRBD1. Germline-derived CDR1 and CDR2 are SGHVT and SQSDAQ. The CDR3 contains 17 residues. Trimming at V came to 10 bases and at J to 3 bases, leaving 15 bases not matched to a gene. CDR3 loop: CANINPRTGGATDTQYF. In nucleotides, the CDR3 is TGTGCCAACATCAATCCCCGGACAGGGGGCGCGACAGATACGCAGTATTTT.

This clonotype appeared many times. The rearrangement joins TRBV4-1 to TRBJ2-3, with no clear D. Trimming removed 1 base at V and 5 bases at J, with 28 bases between. The CDR3 contains 20 residues. In germline, CDR1 is MGHRA, CDR2 YSYEKL. The CDR3 sequence is CASSQVTSSPRPDVGDTQYF. Written as DNA, the CDR3 is TGCGCCAGCAGCCAAGTCACGTCCAGCCCTCGCCCAGACGTTGGAGATACGCAGTATTTT.

The chain recombines TRBV7-6 with TRBJ2-3; 8 bases map to TRBD2. The CDR3 sequence is 16 residues long. The trim removed 1 base at V and 3 bases at J, leaving 6 bases unmatched. Germline V gene sequence: CDR1 SGHVS, CDR2 FNYEAQ. As DNA, the CDR3 is TGTGCCAGCAGCTTAGAAAGCGGGGGAGATACAGATACGCAGTATTTT. This sequence encodes CASSLESGGDTDTQYF.

V is TRBV20-1 and J is TRBJ1-2; a possible D gene is TRBD1 (5 bases). Trimming took off 3 bases at V and 6 bases at J, with 17 bases between the two ends. The CDR3 length is 14 residues. Germline V CDR1 and CDR2: DFQATT, SNEGSKA (reference sequence). In DNA, the CDR3 is TGCAGTGCTAGGGACATCCAAACTTTAGATGGCTACACCTTC. This sequence encodes CSARDIQTLDGYTF.

This clonotype turned up a few times. The J gene is TRBJ2-3, the V gene TRBV11-1; 13 bases are shared with TRBD2. This CDR3 is 21 amino acids long. The V gene end was trimmed by 5 bases and the J gene end by 4 bases; junction bases not matched to a gene: 21. From germline, CDR1 is SGHAT and CDR2 FQDESV (reference sequence). In DNA form, the CDR3 reads TGTGCCAGCAGCATAGGTCCGGGACTAGCGGGGCCTCGAGCTATTGCAGATACGCAGTATTTT. It is translated as CASSIGPGLAGPRAIADTQYF.

This clonotype turned up a few times. The chain links TRBV19 to TRBJ1-4, with 9 bases fitting TRBD1. Germline CDR1 reads LNHDA; CDR2 reads SQIVND (reference sequence). V was pared by 3 bases and J by 8 bases, with 7 bases of the junction left unmatched. The CDR3 sequence is 15 residues long. The CDR3 DNA reads as TGTGCCAGTAGTATCCAACAGGGGGCGGACGAAAAACTGTTTTTT. This gives the protein CASSIQQGADEKLFF.

This clonotype was seen ten or more times. The V and J genes are TRBV7-8 and TRBJ2-7; D is possibly TRBD1 (6 bases). V was cut by 2 bases and J by 2 bases, with 7 bases left in between. This CDR3 has 13 amino acids. Germline lookup yields CDR1 SGHVS and CDR2 FQNEAQ. DNA of the CDR3: TGTGCCAGCAGCTTACACAGGGCCTACGAGCAGTACTTC. Translated: CASSLHRAYEQYF.

This clonotype occurred a few times. V usage is TRBV27 and J usage is TRBJ2-5, with D tentatively TRBD1 (5 bases). Germline values: CDR1 MNHEY, CDR2 SMNVEV (reference sequence). Between the trimmed V and J ends, which lost 1 base and 4 bases, there was a span of 13 bases. The CDR3 totals 15 residues. The CDR3 spells CASSLYRSLGETQYF. The CDR3 nucleotides read TGTGCCAGCAGTTTATACAGGTCCCTCGGAGAGACCCAGTACTTC.

In its sample, this clonotype was seen once. The chain employs TRBV10-1 and TRBJ1-1; weak D call: TRBD1 (5 bases). The germline CDR1 and CDR2 sequences are WNHNN and SYGVQD (reference sequence). The V and J ends lost 8 bases and 5 bases respectively, with 18 bases between them. The CDR3 sequence is 14 residues long. CDR3 coding DNA: TGCGCCAGCGGACGCGGGGGGACGGGAACTGAAGCTTTCTTT. It yields the protein CASGRGGTGTEAFF.

This clonotype has a count of ten or more. CDR3 coding DNA: TGTGCCAGCAGTTTAGGACAGAGCTCCTACGAGCAGTACGTC. As protein: CASSLGQSSYEQYV. V is TRBV27 and J is TRBJ2-7, with D possibly being TRBD1 (6 bases). Germline CDR1 is MNHEY and CDR2 is SMNVEV (reference sequence). The V end lost 2 bases, the J end lost 0 bases, and 8 bases lay between the germline ends. The CDR3 consists of 14 residues.

Only a few counts were recorded for this clonotype. The junction shows a germline mismatch at one end, possibly a read error. The chain uses TRBV6-1 and TRBJ1-2; D might be TRBD1 (6 bases). CDR1 MNHNS and CDR2 SASEGT come from the germline V gene. The CDR3 length is 13 residues. CDR3 region: CASREGGYDGYTF. The CDR3 region has the DNA TGTGCCAGCAGGGAAGGGGGATATGATGGCTACACCTTC.

The table lists this clonotype with many counts. The chain joins TRBV7-6 to TRBJ2-1; TRBD2 matches at 8 bases. The germline CDR1 and CDR2 sequences are SGHVS and FNYEAQ. This CDR3 is built from 19 residues. Unmatched junction bases numbered 15, after V lost 5 bases and J lost 0 bases. The CDR3 protein is CASSQQPFGLASSYNEQFF. DNA of the CDR3: TGTGCCAGCAGCCAACAACCCTTCGGACTAGCAAGCTCCTACAATGAGCAGTTCTTC.

The chain combines TRBV28 with TRBJ2-1; D is unclear. Trimming shortened V by 7 bases and J by 8 bases, and 12 bases separated the two germline ends. Germline assignment: CDR1 MDHEN and CDR2 SYDVKM. The CDR3 sequence is 12 residues long. The CDR3 DNA reads as TGTGCCAGCACTCAGTACCTGGATGAGCAGTTCTTC. Protein: CASTQYLDEQFF. Complete variable domain (other parts from reference TRBV28 and TRBJ2-1): DVKVTQSSRYLVKRTGEKVFLECVQDMDHENMFWYRQDPGLGLRLIYFSYDVKMKEKGDIPEGYSVSREKKERFSLILESASTNQTSMYLCASTQYLDEQFFGPGTRLTVL.

This rearrangement joins TRBV27 to TRBJ2-7; D is ambiguous. This CDR3 is 15 amino acids long. V lost 4 bases and J 2 bases, leaving 15 bases between the germline ends. Germline CDR1 and CDR2: MNHEY and SMNVEV (reference sequence). DNA for the CDR3: TGTGCCAGCAGTTGGGCTGCCTTGGGTGCCTACGAGCAGTACTTC. Translation gives CASSWAALGAYEQYF.

Only a few counts were recorded for this clonotype. V and J are TRBV5-4 and TRBJ1-1, with 8 positions matching TRBD1. V shed 4 bases, J shed 4 bases, and the junction held 6 bases outside the gene matches. Germline values: CDR1 SGHNT, CDR2 YYREEE (reference sequence). This CDR3 contains 14 residues. The CDR3 loop is CASSALGQGTEAFF. The DNA of the CDR3 is TGTGCCAGCAGCGCCCTCGGACAGGGCACTGAAGCTTTCTTT.

Comments on this clonotype: A read error may be the cause here, since a much bigger clone is one base away. The gene calls are TRBV6-6 and TRBJ2-1; TRBD1 might be the D (6 bases). V lost 2 bases, J lost 8 bases, and 7 bases lay in between. The CDR3 length is 12 residues. CDR1 is MNHNY, CDR2 SVGAGI, per germline (reference sequence). The chain's CDR3 is CASSYPGDEQFF. CDR3 coding DNA: TGTGCCAGCAGTTACCCAGGGGATGAGCAGTTCTTC.

The rearrangement links TRBV3-1 to TRBJ1-5; D not resolved. Trimming removed 3 bases at V and 7 bases at J, with 13 bases between. This CDR3 comprises 14 residues. Germline V lookup: CDR1 LGHDT, CDR2 YNNKEL (reference sequence). Here the CDR3 DNA reads TGTGCCAGCAGCCATGGACGGATCAAGCAGCCCCAGCATTTT. It specifies CASSHGRIKQPQHF.

This clonotype was seen a few times. The chain uses TRBV27 and TRBJ2-7; D is undetermined. The ends were cut back, 2 bases at V and 5 bases at J, with 10 bases in the middle. Germline V gives CDR1 MNHEY, CDR2 SMNVEV (reference sequence). The CDR3 is 13 amino acids. DNA for the CDR3: TGTGCCAGCAGTTTAGGGTACAGAAACGAGCAGTACTTC. This codes for CASSLGYRNEQYF.

This clonotype has more than one count but fewer than ten. The chain has TRBV6-1 and TRBJ2-7, with a tentative D call TRBD1 (5 bases). This CDR3 spans 14 amino acids. In germline, CDR1 is MNHNS, CDR2 SASEGT. V was clipped by 5 bases and J by 3 bases, with 14 bases between them. CDR3 sequence reads: CASSLDWGGYEQYV. The CDR3 DNA reads as TGTGCCAGCAGTCTCGACTGGGGCGGCTACGAGCAGTACGTC.

This chain connects TRBV27 to TRBJ1-6; the match to TRBD1 covers 8 bases. There are 15 residues in the CDR3. After removal of 4 bases from V and 10 bases from J, the junction contained 9 bases not matched to a gene. Germline V gives CDR1 MNHEY, CDR2 SMNVEV (reference sequence). The CDR3 DNA reads TGTGCCAGCAGTTCCCTGGAGACAGGGGACTCACCCCTCCACTTT. Residues: CASSSLETGDSPLHF.

This rearrangement joins TRBV6-5 to TRBJ2-2; unclear D gene. Germline CDR1 and CDR2: MNHEY and SVGAGI. The CDR3 sequence is 16 residues long. The V and J ends lost 0 bases and 4 bases respectively, with 12 bases between them. CDR3: CASSYSNPVSTGELFF. The CDR3 coding sequence is TGTGCCAGCAGTTACTCAAATCCCGTCAGCACCGGGGAGCTGTTTTTT.

This clonotype was observed a few times. The genes are TRBV10-3 and TRBJ2-6; TRBD2 might be the D (6 bases). CDR1 ENHRY and CDR2 SYGVKD come from the germline V gene. Trimming took off 3 bases at V and 0 bases at J, with 15 bases between the two ends. The CDR3 covers 18 residues. CDR3 amino acids: CAISDEEGWGSGANVLTF. Written as DNA, the CDR3 is TGTGCCATCAGTGACGAGGAGGGTTGGGGCTCTGGGGCCAACGTCCTGACTTTC.

The gene calls are TRBV28 and TRBJ1-2, with D perhaps TRBD1 (5 bases). CDR1 is MDHEN, CDR2 SYDVKM, per germline. CDR3 length: 14 residues. Trimming left V 8 bases short and J 11 bases short, with 24 bases between. Written as DNA, the CDR3 is TGTGCCAGCGGAGGCGGGGCGGACACTCAACGGTACACCTTC. Residues: CASGGGADTQRYTF.

This rearrangement joins TRBV11-2 to TRBJ2-3; 9 bases agree with TRBD1. V was pared by 5 bases and J by 2 bases, with 5 bases of the junction left unmatched. Germline V gene sequence: CDR1 SGHAT, CDR2 FQNNGV. CDR3 length: 15 amino acids. Here the CDR3 reads CASSAGTGPTDTQYF. As DNA, the CDR3 is TGTGCCAGCAGCGCCGGGACAGGGCCCACAGATACGCAGTATTTT.